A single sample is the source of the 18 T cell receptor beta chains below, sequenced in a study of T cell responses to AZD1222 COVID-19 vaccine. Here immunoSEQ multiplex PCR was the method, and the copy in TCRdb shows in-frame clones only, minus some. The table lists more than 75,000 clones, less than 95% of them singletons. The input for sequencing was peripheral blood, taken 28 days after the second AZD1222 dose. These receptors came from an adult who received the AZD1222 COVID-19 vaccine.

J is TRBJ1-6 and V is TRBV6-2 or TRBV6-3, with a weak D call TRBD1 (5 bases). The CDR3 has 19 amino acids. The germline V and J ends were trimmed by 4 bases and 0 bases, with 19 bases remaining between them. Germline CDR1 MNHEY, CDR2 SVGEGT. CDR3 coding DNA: TGTGCCAGCAGTTTCGAACAGGCCCTGACGAGCTCCTATAATTCACCCCTCCACTTT. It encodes CASSFEQALTSSYNSPLHF.

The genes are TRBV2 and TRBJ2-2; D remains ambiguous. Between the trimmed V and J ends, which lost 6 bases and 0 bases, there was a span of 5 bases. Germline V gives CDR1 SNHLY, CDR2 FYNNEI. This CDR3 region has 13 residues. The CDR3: CASSGANTGELFF. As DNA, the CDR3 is TGTGCCAGCAGCGGAGCGAACACCGGGGAGCTGTTTTTT.

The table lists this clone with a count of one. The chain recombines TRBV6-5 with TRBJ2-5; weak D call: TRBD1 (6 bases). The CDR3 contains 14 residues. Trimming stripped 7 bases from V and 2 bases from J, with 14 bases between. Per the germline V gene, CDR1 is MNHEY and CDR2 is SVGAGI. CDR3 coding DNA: TGTGCCAGCAACACCCCGGGACAACAAGAGACCCAGTACTTC. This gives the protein CASNTPGQQETQYF.

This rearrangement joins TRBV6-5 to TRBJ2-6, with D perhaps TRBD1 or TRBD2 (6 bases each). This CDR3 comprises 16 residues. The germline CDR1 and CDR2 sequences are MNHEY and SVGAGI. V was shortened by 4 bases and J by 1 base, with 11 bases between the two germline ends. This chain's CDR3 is CASSSTGTSGANVLTF. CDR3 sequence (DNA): TGTGCCAGCAGTTCCACAGGGACTTCTGGGGCCAACGTCCTGACTTTC.

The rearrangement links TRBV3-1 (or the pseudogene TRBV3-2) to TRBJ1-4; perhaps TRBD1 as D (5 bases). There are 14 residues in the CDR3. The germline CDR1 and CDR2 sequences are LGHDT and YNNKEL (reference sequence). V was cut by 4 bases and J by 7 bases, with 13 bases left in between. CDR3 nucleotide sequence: TGTGCCAGCAGCCCCCGCGGCGGGGGTGAAAAACTGTTTTTT. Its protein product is CASSPRGGGEKLFF.

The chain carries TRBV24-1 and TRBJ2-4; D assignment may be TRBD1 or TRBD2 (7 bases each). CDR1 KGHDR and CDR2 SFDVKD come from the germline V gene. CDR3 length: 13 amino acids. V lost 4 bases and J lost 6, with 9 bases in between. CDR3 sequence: CATSDRGGNIQYF. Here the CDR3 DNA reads TGTGCCACCAGTGACAGGGGGGGAAACATTCAGTACTTC.

The CDR3 here is CASSSWGLAGPYEQYF. CDR3 nucleotide sequence: TGTGCCAGCAGCAGCTGGGGGCTCGCAGGGCCGTACGAGCAGTACTTC. The chain has TRBV5-6 and TRBJ2-7, with D possibly TRBD1 on 6 matching bases. Germline-derived CDR1 and CDR2 are SGHDT and YYEEEE. The length of the CDR3 is 16 residues. Between the trimmed V and J ends, which lost 4 bases and 4 bases, there was a span of 21 bases.

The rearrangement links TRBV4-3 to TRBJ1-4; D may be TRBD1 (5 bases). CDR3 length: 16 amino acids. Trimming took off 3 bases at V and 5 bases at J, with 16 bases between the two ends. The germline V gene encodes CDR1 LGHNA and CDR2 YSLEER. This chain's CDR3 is CASSHDPGTGNEKLFF. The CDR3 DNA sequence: TGCGCCAGCAGCCATGACCCCGGGACGGGAAATGAAAAACTGTTTTTT.

CDR3 DNA sequence: TGTGCCAGCAGTTACGACGGTGAGCAGTTCTTC. Translation: CASSYDGEQFF. The V call is TRBV6-2 or TRBV6-3, the J call TRBJ2-1; D remains ambiguous. V was trimmed by 2 bases and J by 9 bases, leaving 5 bases between them. CDR1 and CDR2 (germline): MNHEY, SVGEGT. The CDR3 spans 11 residues.

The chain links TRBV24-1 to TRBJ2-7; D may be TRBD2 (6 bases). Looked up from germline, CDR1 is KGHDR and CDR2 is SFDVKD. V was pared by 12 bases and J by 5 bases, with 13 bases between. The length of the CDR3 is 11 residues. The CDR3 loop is CAAGSQDEQYF. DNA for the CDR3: TGTGCCGCCGGGAGCCAGGACGAGCAGTACTTC.

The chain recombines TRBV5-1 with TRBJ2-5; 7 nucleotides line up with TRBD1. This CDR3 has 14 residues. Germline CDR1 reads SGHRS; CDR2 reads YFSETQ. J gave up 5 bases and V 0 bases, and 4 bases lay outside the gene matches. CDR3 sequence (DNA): TGCGCCAGCAGCTTGGTAGGGGGCATCGAGACCCAGTACTTC. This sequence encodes CASSLVGGIETQYF.

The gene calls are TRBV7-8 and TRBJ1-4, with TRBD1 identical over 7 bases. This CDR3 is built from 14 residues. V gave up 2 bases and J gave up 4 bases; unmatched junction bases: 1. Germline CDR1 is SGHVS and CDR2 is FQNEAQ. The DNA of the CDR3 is TGTGCCAGCAGCTTAAACAGGGGTAATGAAAAACTGTTTTTT. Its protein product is CASSLNRGNEKLFF.

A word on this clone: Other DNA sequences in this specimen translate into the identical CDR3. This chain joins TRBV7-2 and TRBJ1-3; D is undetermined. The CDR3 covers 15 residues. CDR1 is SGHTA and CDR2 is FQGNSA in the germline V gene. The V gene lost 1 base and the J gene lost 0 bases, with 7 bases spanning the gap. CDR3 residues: CASSLGPSSGNTIYF. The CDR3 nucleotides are TGTGCCAGCAGCTTAGGGCCCAGCTCTGGAAACACCATATATTTT.

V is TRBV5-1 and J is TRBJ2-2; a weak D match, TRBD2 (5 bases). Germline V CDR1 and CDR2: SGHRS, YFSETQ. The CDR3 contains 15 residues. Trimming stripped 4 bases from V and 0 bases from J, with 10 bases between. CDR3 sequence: CASSHPGTNTGELFF. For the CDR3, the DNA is TGCGCCAGCAGCCACCCGGGGACGAACACCGGGGAGCTGTTTTTT.

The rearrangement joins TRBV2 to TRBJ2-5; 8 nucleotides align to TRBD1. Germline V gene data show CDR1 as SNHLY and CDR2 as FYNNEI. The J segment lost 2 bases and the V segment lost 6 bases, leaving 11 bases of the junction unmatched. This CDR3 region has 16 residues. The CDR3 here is CASSVAGGGLQETQYF. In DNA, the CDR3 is TGTGCCAGCAGCGTCGCAGGGGGCGGATTACAAGAGACCCAGTACTTC.

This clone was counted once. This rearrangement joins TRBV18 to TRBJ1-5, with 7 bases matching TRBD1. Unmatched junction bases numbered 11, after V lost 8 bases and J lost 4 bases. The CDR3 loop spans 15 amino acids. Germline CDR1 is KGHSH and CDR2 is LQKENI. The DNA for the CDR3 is TGTGCCAGCACCTTTTCCGGGACAGCAAATCAGCCCCAGCATTTT. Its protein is CASTFSGTANQPQHF.

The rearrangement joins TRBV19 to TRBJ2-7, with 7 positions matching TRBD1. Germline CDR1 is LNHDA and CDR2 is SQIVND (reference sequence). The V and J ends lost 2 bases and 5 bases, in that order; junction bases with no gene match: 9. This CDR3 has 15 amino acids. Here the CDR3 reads CASSITKGQAHEQYF. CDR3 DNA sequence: TGTGCCAGTAGTATAACTAAAGGACAGGCCCACGAGCAGTACTTC.

The CDR3 bases are TGTGCCAGCAGTGAGGACAGGAAGGCCAACTCTGGAAACACCATATATTTT. It is translated as CASSEDRKANSGNTIYF. This chain joins TRBV6-1 and TRBJ1-3; TRBD1 matches at 7 bases. The germline CDR1 and CDR2 sequences are MNHNS and SASEGT. The CDR3 has 17 amino acids. Trimming cost V 3 bases and J 0 bases; bases outside gene matches: 8.